This T cell receptor beta chain is drawn from a study of cytomegalovirus exposure and HLA in healthy donors. Points from the study as a whole: TRBV6-2, TRBV6-3 and some other V segments were excluded as indistinguishable. Researchers catalogued approximately 170 TCR beta chains as cytomegalovirus-associated. When a later analysis compared HLA-associated TCR beta chains with equally common others, the HLA-associated chains turned out to be more clonally expanded and to have lower generation probabilities.

As concerns this clone: Its cognate antigen is unknown.

The CDR3 spans 15 residues. The V end was cut by 5 bases, the J end by 5 bases, with 15 bases between. The germline gives CDR1 SEHNR, CDR2 FQNEAQ (reference sequence). The study sampled nominally healthy donors, though unrecorded immune exposures were likely. Vbeta (60) and Jbeta (13) primers were used in the PCR. Measured with immunoSEQ multiplex PCR; TCRdb has only the in-frame clones, and not every one. The sample has approximately 100,000 clones, around 81% seen once. Sequencing was performed on PBMCs. The rearrangement uses TRBV7-9 and TRBJ1-4; D is unresolved. The sequence came from a woman in her thirties in good health and CMV-seronegative. The CDR3 sequence is CASSPPGGRNEKLFF. The CDR3 region has the DNA TGTGCCAGCAGCCCGCCGGGAGGGCGGAATGAAAAACTGTTTTTT.